The next 20 T cell receptor beta chains were all read from a single sample in a study of blood T cell repertoires in COVID-19. Clones were sequenced by immunoSEQ multiplex PCR, and TCRdb holds only the in-frame ones, with some missing. The sample lists under 150,000 clones; around 87% were seen once. Sequencing was performed on peripheral blood. These receptors came from a woman aged 55-75 years with active COVID-19.

This clone was recorded only once. The chain uses TRBV5-1 and TRBJ2-2; 7 bases are shared with TRBD1. Germline V gene lookup returns CDR1 SGHRS and CDR2 YFSETQ. The CDR3 consists of 15 residues. V lost 6 bases to trimming and J lost 0 bases; unmatched junction nucleotides: 5. CDR3 DNA: TGCGCCAGCACCTCAGGGGGTTCGAACACCGGGGAGCTGTTTTTT. It encodes CASTSGGSNTGELFF.

The sample holds one count of this clone. The V and J genes are TRBV20-1 and TRBJ1-2; D gene ambiguous. Germline V gene data show CDR1 as DFQATT and CDR2 as SNEGSKA (reference sequence). V lost 4 bases and J lost 8, with 5 bases in between. This CDR3 has 9 residues. The CDR3 DNA sequence: TGCAGTGCTAAATCAGGCTACACCTTC. Protein product: CSAKSGYTF.

A note on this clone: The sample has other DNA sequences that encode this CDR3 too. The rearrangement joins TRBV27 to TRBJ2-7; the D gene is possibly TRBD2 (5 bases). The CDR3 has 13 amino acids. The ends were cut back, 3 bases at V and 1 base at J, with 7 bases in the middle. Germline CDR1 reads MNHEY; CDR2 reads SMNVEV (reference sequence). The CDR3 sequence: CASSLTGSYEQYF. The DNA for the CDR3 is TGTGCCAGCAGTTTGACGGGATCCTACGAGCAGTACTTC.

The chain joins TRBV28 to TRBJ1-1, with a tentative D call TRBD1 (5 bases). This CDR3 comprises 16 residues. V shed 7 bases and J shed 3 bases, with 21 bases lying between them. From germline, CDR1 is MDHEN and CDR2 SYDVKM. This CDR3 reads CASTVGGAPMDTEAFF. CDR3 coding DNA: TGTGCCAGCACTGTTGGAGGGGCGCCGATGGACACTGAAGCTTTCTTT.

Of note for this clone: The junction differs from germline at one of its ends, possibly a read error. This chain links TRBV20-1 with TRBJ1-1, with 7 bases lining up with TRBD1. Germline values: CDR1 DFQATT, CDR2 SNEGSKA (reference sequence). CDR3 length: 14 amino acids. CDR3 in DNA: TGCAGTGCTAGTCAGGGGGTGATGAATACTGAAGCTTTCTTT. Translation gives CSASQGVMNTEAFF.

The V call is TRBV5-6, the J call TRBJ2-7, with a tentative D call TRBD2 (5 bases). V lost 4 bases to trimming and J lost 2 bases, with 13 bases between them. Germline values: CDR1 SGHDT, CDR2 YYEEEE. CDR3 length: 14 residues. Here the CDR3 reads CASSPPRVPYEQYF. The DNA of the CDR3 is TGTGCCAGCAGCCCGCCGCGGGTCCCCTACGAGCAGTACTTC.

This clone was observed once. V gene TRBV2 combines with J gene TRBJ2-2; the match to TRBD2 covers 8 bases. CDR1 and CDR2 (germline): SNHLY, FYNNEI. The CDR3 is 14 residues long. V trimming: 8 bases; J trimming: 6 bases; junction bases outside the gene matches: 8. The CDR3 sequence is CASGGAGGAGELFF. The CDR3 coding sequence is TGTGCCAGCGGGGGGGCGGGAGGTGCCGGGGAGCTGTTTTTT.

This chain connects TRBV28 to TRBJ2-3; 9 bases are a match to TRBD2. The CDR3 extends over 14 amino acids. CDR1 MDHEN and CDR2 SYDVKM come from the germline V gene. After removal of 6 bases from V and 5 bases from J, the junction contained 6 bases not matched to a gene. CDR3 sequence reads: CASRVSGRGDTQYF. The CDR3 bases are TGTGCCAGCAGGGTTAGCGGGAGAGGAGATACGCAGTATTTT.

V gene TRBV5-6 combines with J gene TRBJ1-5; TRBD1 aligns across 8 bases. Germline loops: CDR1 SGHDT, CDR2 YYEEEE. The CDR3 length is 14 residues. With V trimmed by 7 bases and J by 6 bases, 9 bases remained unmatched. The CDR3 nucleotides read TGTGCCAGCGGCATCGGACAGGGCGGTCAGCCCCAGCATTTT. It specifies CASGIGQGGQPQHF.

The rearrangement joins TRBV6-4 to TRBJ2-1, with D tentatively TRBD2 (6 bases). V gave up 6 bases and J gave up 0 bases, with 15 bases separating them. Germline V gene data show CDR1 as MRHNA and CDR2 as SNTAGT. The CDR3 consists of 16 residues. The CDR3 DNA sequence: TGTGCCAGCAGCCCGGGAGTGGGGAGCTCCTACAATGAGCAGTTCTTC. Translating gives CASSPGVGSSYNEQFF.

In the case of this clone: This sample also contains other DNA sequences that code for the same CDR3. The rearrangement joins TRBV18 to TRBJ2-7; 7 bases align to TRBD1. The CDR3 is 13 amino acids. Germline V lookup: CDR1 KGHSH, CDR2 LQKENI. J was trimmed by 4 bases and V by 3 bases; bases with no gene match: 3. The DNA of the CDR3 is TGTGCCAGCTCACCCCCAGGGGGATACGAGCAGTACTTC. Translated, it gives CASSPPGGYEQYF.

For the CDR3, the DNA is TGTGCCAGCAGTGAGATCTTGGGACTAGCGCCAGTCAATGAGCAGTTCTTC. This translates into CASSEILGLAPVNEQFF. The chain has TRBV25-1 and TRBJ2-1; 10 nucleotides align to TRBD2. The CDR3 sequence is 17 residues long. After removal of 3 bases from V and 6 bases from J, the junction contained 11 bases not matched to a gene. Germline V gene lookup returns CDR1 MGHDK and CDR2 SYGVNS.

The rearrangement joins TRBV19 to TRBJ1-2; a weak D match, TRBD1 (5 bases). The CDR3 has 16 amino acids. V lost 6 bases to trimming and J lost 8 bases, with 25 bases between them. Germline CDR1 is LNHDA and CDR2 is SQIVND (reference sequence). The CDR3 loop reads CASRSNQGERLRGYTF. CDR3 DNA: TGTGCCAGTAGATCAAATCAGGGTGAGAGGCTTCGGGGCTACACCTTC.

The chain uses TRBV19 and TRBJ1-5; 7 positions match TRBD1. From germline, CDR1 is LNHDA and CDR2 SQIVND (reference sequence). The CDR3 is 15 amino acids. The junction had 7 bases not matched to a gene; V was cut back by 6 bases and J by 2 bases. CDR3: CASSSTGNGNQPQHF. CDR3 in DNA: TGTGCCAGTAGCTCGACAGGGAATGGCAATCAGCCCCAGCATTTT.

This clone showed up just once. The genes are TRBV2 and TRBJ2-5, with D perhaps TRBD2 (6 bases). The CDR3 has 15 amino acids. Germline loops: CDR1 SNHLY, CDR2 FYNNEI. V was pared by 3 bases and J by 5 bases, with 16 bases between. CDR3: CASSERTTRGETQYF. The CDR3 DNA is TGTGCCAGCAGTGAGAGGACTACCAGAGGGGAGACCCAGTACTTC. Full variable domain (rest looked up from reference TRBV2 and TRBJ2-5): EPEVTQTPSHQVTQMGQEVILRCVPISNHLYFYWYRQILGQKVEFLVSFYNNEISEKSEIFDDQFSVERPDGSNFTLKIRSTKLEDSAMYFCASSERTTRGETQYFGPGTRLLVL.

The CDR3 protein is CSASWLAGARGTDTQYF. The CDR3 DNA sequence: TGCAGTGCTAGTTGGCTAGCGGGAGCGAGGGGCACAGATACGCAGTATTTT. This sequence joins TRBV20-1 and TRBJ2-3; TRBD2 aligns across 10 bases. The germline gives CDR1 DFQATT, CDR2 SNEGSKA (reference sequence). CDR3 length: 17 residues. V gave up 3 bases and J gave up 1 base; unmatched junction bases: 10.

This clone was recorded once. This sequence joins TRBV7-9 and TRBJ1-2, with D perhaps TRBD1 (5 bases). The length of the CDR3 is 11 residues. V was cut by 11 bases and J by 8 bases, with 15 bases left in between. Germline-derived CDR1 and CDR2 are SEHNR and FQNEAQ (reference sequence). The CDR3 bases are TGTGCCTGCCGCGCTGGGGGGGGCTACACCTTC. It encodes CACRAGGGYTF.

The rearrangement joins TRBV21-1 to TRBJ1-5; the table assigns TRBD1, which was not confirmed against the DNA. TRBV21-1 is designated a pseudogene. The CDR3 covers 15 residues. The CDR3 sequence is CASRHRGPSNQPQHF. The DNA for the CDR3 is TGTGCCAGCAGGCACAGGGGGCCAAGCAATCAGCCCCAGCATTTT.

This chain links TRBV10-3 with TRBJ2-7, with 11 bases fitting TRBD1. This CDR3 comprises 16 residues. Germline assignment: CDR1 ENHRY and CDR2 SYGVKD. After removal of 2 bases from V and 0 bases from J, the junction contained 3 bases not matched to a gene. In nucleotides, the CDR3 is TGTGCCATCAGTGAGGGACAGGGGGCACCCTCCTACGAGCAGTACTTC. Protein product: CAISEGQGAPSYEQYF.

V and J are TRBV7-3 and TRBJ1-2, with TRBD1 matching over 8 bases. Germline CDR1 reads SGHTA; CDR2 reads FQGTGA. This CDR3 spans 14 amino acids. V was clipped by 1 base and J by 3 bases; unmatched bases: 1. This CDR3 is CASSLRDRYYGYTF. The CDR3 nucleotides are TGTGCCAGCAGCTTAAGGGACAGGTACTATGGCTACACCTTC. The variable domain in full, completed from reference TRBV7-3 and TRBJ1-2, reads GAGVSQTPSNKVTEKGKYVELRCDPISGHTALYWYRQSLGQGPEFLIYFQGTGAADDSGLPNDRFFAVRPEGSVSTLKIQRTERGDSAVYLCASSLRDRYYGYTFGSGTRLTVV.